A single sample is the source of the 22 T cell receptor beta chains below, sequenced in a study of cytomegalovirus exposure and HLA in healthy donors. Amplification used 60 Vbeta primers and 13 Jbeta primers. Sequenced by immunoSEQ multiplex PCR; TCRdb stores in-frame clones only, minus some. Here the sample spans approximately 100,000 clones, about 81% being singletons. Sequenced sample: PBMCs. The receptor set was obtained from a middle-aged woman in good health and CMV-seropositive.

This rearrangement joins TRBV23-1 to TRBJ1-1; D not resolved. TRBV23-1 is an ORF, with its function uncertain. The CDR3 loop spans 15 amino acids. Trimming took off 6 bases at V and 1 base at J, with 15 bases between the two ends. The CDR3 DNA reads as TGCGCCAGCAGCAAGTGGGCAGGCCCGAACACTGAAGCTTTCTTT. Translation: CASSKWAGPNTEAFF.

The J gene is TRBJ2-5, the V gene TRBV5-1; tentative D call: TRBD2 (6 bases). The CDR3 is 11 amino acids. The V gene lost 5 bases and the J gene lost 4 bases, with 6 bases spanning the gap. Germline V CDR1 and CDR2: SGHRS, YFSETQ. The CDR3 DNA follows: TGCGCCAGCAGACTAGCAGAGACCCAGTACTTC. Residues: CASRLAETQYF. Using reference TRBV5-1 and TRBJ2-5 for the parts outside the CDR3, the full variable domain is KAGVTQTPRYLIKTRGQQVTLSCSPISGHRSVSWYQQTPGQGLQFLFEYFSETQRNKGNFPGRFSGRQFSNSRSEMNVSTLELGDSALYLCASRLAETQYFGPGTRLLVL.

The V call is TRBV6-5, the J call TRBJ2-7, with D maybe TRBD1 (5 bases). This CDR3 is 15 amino acids long. Trimming pared 2 bases from V and 2 bases from J, leaving 13 bases between. Per the germline V gene, CDR1 is MNHEY and CDR2 is SVGAGI. CDR3 sequence reads: CASSYLQEPAYEQYF. CDR3 in DNA: TGTGCCAGCAGTTACCTACAGGAGCCCGCCTACGAGCAGTACTTC.

This clone was counted a few times. This chain links TRBV6-1 with TRBJ2-3; no clear D. The V and J ends lost 7 bases and 1 base respectively, with 12 bases between them. Germline V gene sequence: CDR1 MNHNS, CDR2 SASEGT. The CDR3 loop spans 14 amino acids. The CDR3 spells CASTLDEGTDTQYF. The CDR3 coding sequence is TGTGCCAGCACCCTAGATGAAGGCACAGATACGCAGTATTTT.

CDR3: CASSLTRDRGSEAFF. The CDR3, as DNA: TGCGCCAGCAGCCTTACCCGGGACAGGGGATCTGAAGCTTTCTTT. The genes are TRBV5-1 and TRBJ1-1; 10 positions match TRBD1. Germline trimming cut 4 bases from V and 6 bases from J; bases unmatched to any gene: 9. The CDR3 loop spans 15 amino acids. Germline V lookup: CDR1 SGHRS, CDR2 YFSETQ.

The V gene is TRBV12-5, the J gene TRBJ1-1; no clear D gene. V shed 2 bases and J shed 5 bases, with 6 bases lying between them. Germline assignment: CDR1 LGHNT and CDR2 FRNRAP. This CDR3 spans 12 amino acids. CDR3 nucleotide sequence: TGTGCTAGTGGTTTGTCGCGGACTGAAGCTTTCTTT. This encodes CASGLSRTEAFF.

The gene calls are TRBV30 and TRBJ2-3; possible D gene TRBD2, 5 bases. Trimming took off 2 bases at V and 4 bases at J, with 10 bases between the two ends. CDR3 size: 13 residues. The V gene's germline CDR1 is GTSNPN and CDR2 SVGIG (reference sequence). The CDR3, as DNA: TGTGCCTGGAGTCAAAACGGGGCAGATACGCAGTATTTT. Amino acids: CAWSQNGADTQYF.

The J gene is TRBJ2-1, the V gene TRBV7-9, with 9 bases matching TRBD2. Germline V gene sequence: CDR1 SEHNR, CDR2 FQNEAQ (reference sequence). V lost 5 bases to trimming and J lost 4 bases; unmatched junction nucleotides: 9. This CDR3 spans 16 amino acids. The CDR3 sequence is CASSPYSGSDYNEQFF. The CDR3 DNA reads as TGTGCCAGCAGCCCGTATAGCGGGAGTGATTACAATGAGCAGTTCTTC.

In this sample, this clone turned up once. The rearrangement uses TRBV6-5 and TRBJ1-3; 9 nucleotides align to TRBD1. Germline CDR1 reads MNHEY; CDR2 reads SVGAGI. Trimming cost V 5 bases and J 4 bases; bases outside gene matches: 3. The CDR3 runs 14 residues. The CDR3 loop reads CASSMGQGGNTIYF. CDR3 DNA sequence: TGTGCCAGCAGTATGGGACAGGGAGGAAACACCATATATTTT.

The J gene is TRBJ2-1, the V gene TRBV27, with D perhaps matching TRBD2 (5 bases). The CDR3 has 14 residues. V lost 3 bases and J lost 9, with 15 bases in between. Germline assignment: CDR1 MNHEY and CDR2 SMNVEV (reference sequence). This CDR3 is CASSFSMGLAEQFF. The CDR3 nucleotides are TGTGCCAGCAGTTTCTCTATGGGTCTAGCTGAGCAGTTCTTC.

This chain links TRBV5-1 with TRBJ2-5; TRBD1 is a possible D gene (6 bases). V shed 1 base and J shed 2 bases, with 9 bases lying between them. The CDR3 spans 14 residues. Germline-derived CDR1 and CDR2 are SGHRS and YFSETQ. This CDR3 is CASSLSGVQETQYF. CDR3 nucleotides: TGCGCCAGCAGCTTGTCAGGGGTGCAAGAGACCCAGTACTTC.

The chain combines TRBV6-1 with TRBJ2-3, with D perhaps matching TRBD1 (5 bases). With 1 base removed from V and 3 bases from J, the gap between germline ends came to 11 bases. The CDR3 extends over 15 amino acids. Germline CDR1 MNHNS, CDR2 SASEGT. Here the CDR3 DNA reads TGTGCCAGCAGTGAAGTCAGGGTCTGGACAGATACGCAGTATTTT. Translating gives CASSEVRVWTDTQYF.

The chain is built from TRBV5-6 and TRBJ2-5; 9 nucleotides line up with TRBD2. The germline gives CDR1 SGHDT, CDR2 YYEEEE. This CDR3 has 15 amino acids. Unmatched junction bases numbered 5, after V lost 0 bases and J lost 5 bases. The CDR3 nucleotides are TGTGCCAGCAGCTTGGTACTAGCGGGTCGGGAGACCCAGTACTTC. It specifies CASSLVLAGRETQYF.

The chain uses TRBV19 and TRBJ1-3, with D hard to call. In germline, CDR1 is LNHDA, CDR2 SQIVND (reference sequence). V shed 5 bases and J shed 0 bases, with 5 bases lying between them. The CDR3 runs 13 residues. CDR3 in amino acids: CASSDNSGNTIYF. The DNA for the CDR3 is TGTGCCAGTAGTGACAACTCTGGAAACACCATATATTTT. Using reference TRBV19 and TRBJ1-3 for the parts outside the CDR3, the full variable domain is DGGITQSPKYLFRKEGQNVTLSCEQNLNHDAMYWYRQDPGQGLRLIYYSQIVNDFQKGDIAEGYSVSREKKESFPLTVTSAQKNPTAFYLCASSDNSGNTIYFGEGSWLTVV.

This chain uses TRBV30 with TRBJ2-1; D is possibly TRBD2 (6 bases). Germline loops: CDR1 GTSNPN, CDR2 SVGIG (reference sequence). The CDR3 loop spans 14 amino acids. V was pared by 2 bases and J by 7 bases, with 15 bases between. CDR3 loop: CAWSFTGLRNEQFF. Written as DNA, the CDR3 is TGTGCCTGGAGTTTTACGGGACTGAGGAATGAGCAGTTCTTC.

The chain joins TRBV9 to TRBJ2-1, with 7 bases that match TRBD2. The CDR3 sequence is 15 residues long. CDR1 and CDR2 (germline): SGDLS, YYNGEE. Trimming at V came to 3 bases and at J to 4 bases, leaving 7 bases not matched to a gene. The CDR3 nucleotides read TGTGCCAGCAGCGGGCGGAGCGGGGTATACAATGAGCAGTTCTTC. This translates into CASSGRSGVYNEQFF.

V is TRBV4-1 and J is TRBJ2-5; 7 positions agree with TRBD2. Germline V lookup: CDR1 MGHRA, CDR2 YSYEKL. CDR3 length equals 15 residues. J was trimmed by 7 bases and V by 1 base; bases with no gene match: 9. CDR3 sequence reads: CASSQVRLADRTQYF. The CDR3 region has the DNA TGCGCCAGCAGCCAAGTTCGGCTAGCGGATAGGACCCAGTACTTC.

The rearrangement joins TRBV18 to TRBJ1-1; possible D gene TRBD1, 5 bases. The CDR3 sequence is 13 residues long. The V end lost 3 bases, the J end lost 4 bases, and 9 bases lay between the germline ends. Germline CDR1 is KGHSH and CDR2 is LQKENI. For the CDR3, the DNA is TGTGCCAGCTCACCTCAGACAGCCACTGAAGCTTTCTTT. It codes for CASSPQTATEAFF.

This sequence joins TRBV27 and TRBJ2-5, with 9 positions matching TRBD2. Germline trimming cut 6 bases from V and 5 bases from J; bases unmatched to any gene: 7. Germline-derived CDR1 and CDR2 are MNHEY and SMNVEV (reference sequence). The CDR3 is made up of 14 amino acids. The CDR3 DNA sequence: TGTGCCAGCAGGGGACTAGCAGAGGGTGAGACCCAGTACTTC. It specifies CASRGLAEGETQYF.

This chain uses TRBV6-1 with TRBJ2-1, with 8 bases identical to TRBD2. CDR1 MNHNS and CDR2 SASEGT come from the germline V gene. With V trimmed by 2 bases and J by 0 bases, 0 bases remained unmatched. The CDR3 is 15 amino acids. The CDR3 DNA sequence: TGTGCCAGCAGTGAAAGCGGGAGCTCCTACAATGAGCAGTTCTTC. It codes for CASSESGSSYNEQFF.

The gene calls are TRBV15 and TRBJ2-1, with D possibly matching TRBD2 (5 bases). The CDR3 extends over 14 amino acids. Trimming took 0 bases from V and 8 from J, leaving 11 bases between them. Germline V gives CDR1 LNHNV, CDR2 YYDKDF (reference sequence). This CDR3 is CATSRDGSGDEQFF. Written as DNA, the CDR3 is TGTGCCACCAGCAGAGATGGGAGTGGCGATGAGCAGTTCTTC.

The chain recombines TRBV18 with TRBJ1-5, with 9 bases matching TRBD1. V lost 3 bases to trimming and J lost 4 bases; unmatched junction nucleotides: 4. CDR1 is KGHSH, CDR2 LQKENI, per germline. CDR3 length: 15 amino acids. This CDR3 is CASSPRQGGNQPQHF. CDR3 DNA sequence: TGTGCCAGCTCACCTAGACAGGGGGGAAATCAGCCCCAGCATTTT. The full variable domain, with the rest looked up from reference TRBV18 and TRBJ1-5, is NAGVMQNPRHLVRRRGQEARLRCSPMKGHSHVYWYRQLPEEGLKFMVYLQKENIIDESGMPKERFSAEFPKEGPSILRIQQVVRGDSAAYFCASSPRQGGNQPQHFGDGTRLSIL.